These 16 T cell receptor beta chains originate from one sample sequenced in a study of T cells in Graves' hyperthyroidism and ophthalmopathy. The TCR beta CDR3 regions underwent amplification using RNA transcripts as the source. First-round RT-PCR with HTBI primers amplified the TCR CDR3 region. Via MiXCR, TCRdb re-called the multiplex PCR reads, giving one row per CDR3 protein. The profile covers 750,000 to 900,000 distinct CDR3 sequences, with roughly 37% appearing a single time and roughly 8.3% taken by the ten largest. What was sequenced was blood. The source of these receptors is a man in his late teens or twenties with Graves' hyperthyroidism.

In its sample, this clonotype was seen a few times. For the CDR3, the DNA is TGTGCCAGCAGCTTAAAAACAGCCAATTATAGCAATCAGCCCCAGCATTTT. This sequence encodes CASSLKTANYSNQPQHF. The rearrangement links TRBV7-3 to TRBJ1-5; D uncertain. This CDR3 spans 17 amino acids. Germline CDR1 reads SGHTA; CDR2 reads FQGTGA. V was shortened by 1 base and J by 0 bases, with 13 bases between the two germline ends.

This clonotype was observed a single time. An end of the junction differs from the germline gene, which may be a read error. The gene calls are TRBV24-1 and TRBJ2-2, with 7 bases matching TRBD2. This CDR3 has 16 residues. Germline V CDR1 and CDR2: KGHDR, SFDVKD. The CDR3 DNA is TGTGCCAGCAGTTTCGGGACTATCGCGAACACCGGGGAGCTGTTTTTT. It translates to CASSFGTIANTGELFF.

This clonotype was detected ten times or more. The J gene is TRBJ1-1, the V gene TRBV20-1; D is undetermined. V was trimmed by 3 bases and J by 10 bases, leaving 15 bases between them. CDR1 is DFQATT and CDR2 is SNEGSKA in the germline V gene (reference sequence). This CDR3 comprises 12 residues. CDR3 in amino acids: CSASLILGGAFF. The CDR3 coding sequence is TGCAGTGCTAGCCTTATTTTAGGAGGAGCTTTCTTT.

This clonotype was recorded at least ten times. The chain joins TRBV5-6 to TRBJ2-5; the D gene is possibly TRBD1 (6 bases). V lost 1 base and J lost 5, with 9 bases in between. Germline V lookup: CDR1 SGHDT, CDR2 YYEEEE. This CDR3 comprises 13 residues. This chain's CDR3 is CASSLTGWETQYF. CDR3 DNA: TGTGCCAGCAGCTTGACAGGGTGGGAGACCCAGTACTTC.

The V gene is TRBV20-1, the J gene TRBJ2-5; 8 bases fit TRBD1. V lost 4 bases to trimming and J lost 2 bases; unmatched junction nucleotides: 6. The CDR3 has 14 residues. From germline, CDR1 is DFQATT and CDR2 SNEGSKA (reference sequence). The DNA of the CDR3 is TGCAGTGCTAATAACCAGGGGGCTCAAGAGACCCAGTACTTC. Protein product: CSANNQGAQETQYF.

This clonotype was counted only a few times. V usage is TRBV12-3 or TRBV12-4 and J usage is TRBJ2-5; D remains unclear. This CDR3 is 13 amino acids long. V was trimmed by 5 bases and J by 2 bases, leaving 9 bases between them. The CDR3 DNA follows: TGTGCCAGCAGTCCGGAGAGTCAAGAGACCCAGTACTTC. Protein: CASSPESQETQYF.

Many counts were recorded for this clonotype. The rearrangement uses TRBV20-1 and TRBJ1-2; a possible D gene is TRBD1 (6 bases). The CDR3 contains 13 residues. V dropped 0 bases and J dropped 8 bases, with 13 bases sitting between them. Germline V gene lookup returns CDR1 DFQATT and CDR2 SNEGSKA (reference sequence). CDR3 protein: CSARDGQLTGYTF. As DNA, the CDR3 is TGCAGTGCTAGAGATGGACAGTTGACCGGCTACACCTTC.

Ten or more counts support this clonotype. The chain recombines TRBV9 with TRBJ1-6; 7 nucleotides match TRBD1. Germline V gene lookup returns CDR1 SGDLS and CDR2 YYNGEE. V gave up 0 bases and J gave up 7 bases; unmatched junction bases: 4. The CDR3 is 15 residues long. The DNA for the CDR3 is TGTGCCAGCAGCGTAGATCCAGGGGGGAATTCACCCCTCCACTTT. It codes for CASSVDPGGNSPLHF.

V is TRBV2 and J is TRBJ1-2, with 8 positions matching TRBD1. The CDR3 consists of 14 residues. The V gene's germline CDR1 is SNHLY and CDR2 FYNNEI. With V trimmed by 3 bases and J by 4 bases, 4 bases remained unmatched. The CDR3 spells CASSEGQDLYGYTF. The CDR3 bases are TGTGCCAGCAGTGAGGGACAGGACCTCTATGGCTACACCTTC.

The genes are TRBV6-5 and TRBJ1-6; D might be TRBD1 (5 bases). The CDR3 consists of 16 residues. V was trimmed by 2 bases and J by 6 bases, leaving 14 bases between them. In germline, CDR1 is MNHEY, CDR2 SVGAGI. This CDR3 is CASSYDGDPSNSPLHF. The CDR3 DNA sequence: TGTGCCAGCAGTTACGACGGGGACCCAAGTAATTCACCCCTCCACTTT.

This clonotype appeared many times. V and J are TRBV2 and TRBJ1-4, with D unresolved. The CDR3 sequence is 13 residues long. Trimming left V 1 base short and J 8 bases short, with 8 bases between. Germline V gene lookup returns CDR1 SNHLY and CDR2 FYNNEI. The CDR3 DNA is TGTGCCAGCAGTGAAGTTCGATTAGAAAAACTGTTTTTT. This encodes CASSEVRLEKLFF.

The V call is TRBV7-3, the J call TRBJ1-5; no clear D gene. The better agreement between TRBJ2-3 and the DNA end casts doubt on the J call. Germline loops: CDR1 SGHTA, CDR2 FQGTGA. This CDR3 has 13 amino acids. The CDR3 protein is CASSLQNSDTQYF. DNA for the CDR3: TGTGCCAGCAGCTTACAGAACTCAGATACGCAGTATTTT.

This chain connects TRBV6-5 to TRBJ2-7; 9 positions match TRBD1. V dropped 6 bases and J dropped 5; count of bases not matched to a gene: 11. This CDR3 region has 15 residues. Per germline, CDR1 MNHEY and CDR2 SVGAGI. The CDR3 DNA sequence: TGTGCCAGCAGCCGCGCCGGGACAGGGTTCCACGAGCAGTACTTC. Protein sequence: CASSRAGTGFHEQYF.

The V call is TRBV7-9, the J call TRBJ1-2; 10 bases match TRBD1. This CDR3 comprises 17 residues. The junction had 16 bases not matched to a gene; V was cut back by 5 bases and J by 7 bases. Germline CDR1 is SEHNR and CDR2 is FQNEAQ (reference sequence). The CDR3 sequence: CASSDQNVGTGESGYTF. DNA of the CDR3: TGTGCCAGCAGCGACCAGAACGTTGGGACAGGGGAGTCTGGCTACACCTTC.

The chain couples TRBV20-1 to TRBJ2-5, with D perhaps TRBD1 or TRBD2 (5 bases each). V lost 6 bases and J 2 bases, leaving 16 bases between the germline ends. There are 14 residues in the CDR3. Per germline, CDR1 DFQATT and CDR2 SNEGSKA (reference sequence). CDR3 region: CSAGVGSGQETQYF. CDR3 nucleotides: TGCAGTGCGGGGGTAGGAAGTGGACAAGAGACCCAGTACTTC.

The chain carries TRBV7-8 and TRBJ2-5; either TRBD1 or TRBD2 may supply D (5 bases each). The V end was cut by 1 base, the J end by 3 bases, with 15 bases between. From germline, CDR1 is SGHVS and CDR2 FQNEAQ. The CDR3 is 16 amino acids. The DNA of the CDR3 is TGTGCCAGCAGCTTAGAGTCCGGGGCAATCAAAGAGACCCAGTACTTC. Translation: CASSLESGAIKETQYF.